These 21 T cell receptor beta chains share one sample of origin, sequenced in a study of T-cell reconstitution after alpha-beta-depleted transplantation in children. The authors prepared the TCRbeta library with unique molecular identifiers. Using its own MiXCR run on the PCR reads, TCRdb lists one record per CDR3 protein. The sample yields a few hundred thousand distinct CDR3 sequences, around 10% seen once. The specimen comprised peripheral blood, sampled 180 days after TCRalphabeta/CD19-depleted stem cell transplant. These receptors all come from a male patient aged 2 to 9 who had a stem cell transplant for chronic granulomatous disease, so the T cells may come from the graft donor.

This clonotype was detected ten times or more. This rearrangement joins TRBV29-1 to TRBJ2-3; D is undetermined. The CDR3 has 14 residues. Germline V gene data show CDR1 as SQVTM and CDR2 as ANQGSEA. Trimming cost V 3 bases and J 0 bases, with 10 bases left between them. The CDR3 nucleotides read TGCAGCGTTGATAACGGGTCTAGCACAGATACGCAGTATTTT. Translating gives CSVDNGSSTDTQYF.

J is TRBJ2-7 and V is TRBV7-9, with a tentative D call TRBD2 (6 bases). The CDR3 has 13 residues. Trimming removed 1 base from V and 4 bases from J, with 8 bases in between. The germline V gene encodes CDR1 SEHNR and CDR2 FQNEAQ (reference sequence). CDR3 sequence reads: CASSLDAGYEQYF. CDR3 DNA sequence: TGTGCCAGCAGCTTAGACGCGGGATACGAGCAGTACTTC.

On this clonotype itself: A much larger clonotype is one base distant, so this may be a read error. This CDR3 reads CPSSSVSGGRWNEQFF. DNA for the CDR3: TGCCCCAGCAGCTCCGTATCGGGAGGAAGGTGGAATGAGCAGTTCTTC. V usage is TRBV4-3 and J usage is TRBJ2-1; 7 bases agree with TRBD2. CDR3 length: 16 residues. Germline V gives CDR1 LGHNA, CDR2 YSLEER.

The table lists this clonotype with many counts. The V call is TRBV20-1, the J call TRBJ2-5; D might be TRBD1 (6 bases). Germline V gene sequence: CDR1 DFQATT, CDR2 SNEGSKA (reference sequence). V lost 5 bases to trimming and J lost 1 base, with 11 bases between them. The CDR3 sequence is 13 residues long. The CDR3 spells CSASDSTQETQYF. The CDR3 DNA follows: TGCAGTGCTTCGGACAGCACCCAAGAGACCCAGTACTTC.

Ten or more counts support this clonotype. This rearrangement joins TRBV29-1 to TRBJ2-1; D uncertain. Germline CDR1 SQVTM, CDR2 ANQGSEA. This CDR3 region has 14 residues. Deletions cut 5 bases from V and 3 bases from J, with 14 bases between. The DNA for the CDR3 is TGCAGCGTTCATCGTGAGGCCCTCTACAATGAGCAGTTCTTC. It is translated as CSVHREALYNEQFF.

This clonotype came up many times. The chain couples TRBV5-1 to TRBJ2-5; 10 nucleotides agree with TRBD2. Looked up from germline, CDR1 is SGHRS and CDR2 is YFSETQ. The V and J ends lost 4 bases and 5 bases, in that order; junction bases with no gene match: 8. This CDR3 is built from 15 residues. CDR3 DNA: TGCGCCAGCAGCGAGGAAGGACTAGCGGTTGAGACCCAGTACTTC. Translation gives CASSEEGLAVETQYF.

The chain combines TRBV19 with TRBJ2-2; unclear D gene. The CDR3 length is 14 residues. CDR1 LNHDA and CDR2 SQIVND come from the germline V gene (reference sequence). V gave up 11 bases and J gave up 0 bases, with 13 bases separating them. CDR3 protein: CASRWAPNTGELFF. CDR3 nucleotide sequence: TGTGCCTCTAGGTGGGCCCCGAACACCGGGGAGCTGTTTTTT.

This clonotype was recorded at least ten times. V is TRBV12-3 or TRBV12-4 and J is TRBJ1-6; 8 bases are shared with TRBD1. The V gene end was trimmed by 7 bases and the J gene end by 5 bases; junction bases not matched to a gene: 7. This CDR3 is built from 15 residues. In DNA, the CDR3 is TGTGCCAGCACCGCCTCGGGACAGGATAATTCACCCCTCCACTTT. Residues: CASTASGQDNSPLHF.

In its sample, this clonotype was seen many times. For the CDR3, the DNA is TGCAGCGTTGAAGGACAGGGCCACTACGAGCAGTACTTC. The encoded protein is CSVEGQGHYEQYF. This chain connects TRBV29-1 to TRBJ2-7; 7 nucleotides align to TRBD1. CDR1 is SQVTM and CDR2 is ANQGSEA in the germline V gene. V trimming: 1 base; J trimming: 3 bases; junction bases outside the gene matches: 3. CDR3 length: 13 amino acids.

At least ten counts were recorded for this clonotype. This chain uses TRBV4-1 with TRBJ2-7; D remains ambiguous. This CDR3 is 15 amino acids long. Trimming shortened V by 0 bases and J by 2 bases, and 11 bases separated the two germline ends. Germline CDR1 and CDR2: MGHRA and YSYEKL. CDR3 region: CASSQEWAGAYEQYF. CDR3 nucleotides: TGCGCCAGCAGCCAAGAATGGGCTGGAGCCTACGAGCAGTACTTC.

This clonotype was counted many times. V usage is TRBV5-1 and J usage is TRBJ2-1, with a weak D call TRBD1 (6 bases). Trimming removed 6 bases from V and 4 bases from J, with 17 bases in between. In germline, CDR1 is SGHRS, CDR2 YFSETQ. The CDR3 sequence is 15 residues long. The CDR3 coding sequence is TGCGCCAGCACCGTCGACAGGTCGTCGTACAATGAGCAGTTCTTC. It translates to CASTVDRSSYNEQFF.

This clonotype occurred many times. This sequence joins TRBV20-1 and TRBJ2-3; 10 bases map to TRBD2. The ends lost 6 bases at V and 1 base at J; junction bases unmatched: 4. Germline values: CDR1 DFQATT, CDR2 SNEGSKA (reference sequence). The CDR3 is made up of 14 amino acids. The CDR3 protein is CSAFGLAGTDTQYF. DNA of the CDR3: TGCAGTGCGTTCGGACTAGCGGGCACAGATACGCAGTATTTT.

This clonotype was detected many times. The chain employs TRBV7-6 and TRBJ2-3; D is possibly TRBD1 (5 bases). The ends were cut back, 2 bases at V and 4 bases at J, with 19 bases in the middle. This CDR3 has 17 amino acids. The V gene's germline CDR1 is SGHVS and CDR2 FNYEAQ. CDR3 in amino acids: CASSLIAGKLGADTQYF. For the CDR3, the DNA is TGTGCCAGCAGCTTAATCGCAGGGAAGTTGGGCGCAGATACGCAGTATTTT.

In the case of this clonotype: A much bigger clone sits one base away, suggesting this may be a read error. The chain joins TRBV28 to TRBJ2-3, with a weak D call TRBD2 (6 bases). CDR3 length: 15 residues. Germline-derived CDR1 and CDR2 are MDHEN and SYDVKM. V was trimmed by 3 bases and J by 4 bases, leaving 14 bases between them. The CDR3 region is CASSFGGGGSDTQYF. The CDR3 nucleotides are TGTGCCAGCAGTTTTGGGGGAGGCGGCTCAGATACGCAGTATTTT.

This clonotype was found many times. The chain links TRBV3-1 to TRBJ2-5; D call uncertain. V lost 4 bases, J lost 5 bases, and 17 bases lay in between. From germline, CDR1 is LGHDT and CDR2 YNNKEL (reference sequence). The CDR3 spans 15 residues. For the CDR3, the DNA is TGTGCCAGCAGCCCAGAGATGGCAAATGGGGAGACCCAGTACTTC. Translation gives CASSPEMANGETQYF.

There are many counts of this clonotype. The J gene is TRBJ1-1, the V gene TRBV5-6, with TRBD1 matching 7 bases. Germline CDR1 is SGHDT and CDR2 is YYEEEE. The CDR3 has 17 residues. Trimming cost V 2 bases and J 0 bases; bases outside gene matches: 10. In DNA form, the CDR3 reads TGTGCCAGCAGCTTCGAGGGGGCTCGGGCGGTGAACACTGAAGCTTTCTTT. This encodes CASSFEGARAVNTEAFF.

This clonotype has a count of ten or more. The V and J genes are TRBV7-8 and TRBJ2-7; 11 bases are shared with TRBD1. The CDR3 has 16 amino acids. Losses at the gene ends were 5 bases for V and 7 bases for J; bases not matched to a gene: 13. CDR1 is SGHVS, CDR2 FQNEAQ, per germline. The DNA of the CDR3 is TGTGCCAGCAGCCTATACGGACAGGGGGCTTTCGGGGAGCAGTACTTC. It yields the protein CASSLYGQGAFGEQYF.

A note on this clonotype: This may come from a read error, since a much larger clone is one base off. This rearrangement joins TRBV29-1 to TRBJ2-5; 8 nucleotides agree with TRBD2. CDR3 length: 13 residues. With 4 bases clipped from V and 6 bases from J, the junction kept 7 bases outside the gene matches. Looked up from germline, CDR1 is SQVTM and CDR2 is ANQGSEA. CDR3 bases: TGCAGCGTTGGGGTAGCGGGGATGAAGACCCAGTACTTC. Translating gives CSVGVAGMKTQYF.

This clonotype was seen many times. CDR3 coding DNA: TGTGCCAGCAGCCCACAGGTGGAAGCTTTCTTT. Its translation is CASSPQVEAFF. V gene TRBV7-2 combines with J gene TRBJ1-1; a weak D match, TRBD1 (5 bases). The ends were cut back, 5 bases at V and 8 bases at J, with 9 bases in the middle. The germline CDR1 and CDR2 sequences are SGHTA and FQGNSA. The CDR3 covers 11 residues.

At least ten counts were recorded for this clonotype. The chain is built from TRBV24-1 and TRBJ2-3; tentative D call: TRBD1 (6 bases). Germline loops: CDR1 KGHDR, CDR2 SFDVKD. This CDR3 region has 13 residues. Trimming took off 5 bases at V and 4 bases at J, with 9 bases between the two ends. As DNA, the CDR3 is TGTGCCACCAGTGCTGGGGGCGCAGATACGCAGTATTTT. Translation gives CATSAGGADTQYF.

Ten or more counts support this clonotype. This rearrangement joins TRBV13 to TRBJ2-7; 8 nucleotides match TRBD1. Germline values: CDR1 PRHDT, CDR2 FYEKMQ (reference sequence). This CDR3 has 16 residues. The V gene end was trimmed by 5 bases and the J gene end by 3 bases; junction bases not matched to a gene: 12. The chain's CDR3 is CASSLVRRDRSYEQYF. The CDR3 nucleotides read TGTGCCAGCAGCCTGGTACGCCGGGACAGGAGCTACGAGCAGTACTTC.